This T cell receptor (beta chain) was documented in a study of CD8 T cells in Susac syndrome. The CDR3 is 15 residues long. Per the germline V gene, CDR1 is MNHNS and CDR2 is SASEGT. The V segment lost 5 bases and the J segment 7 bases; nucleotides outside the gene matches: 7. When the RNA was reverse transcribed, random hexamers were used with an input of roughly 0.5 to 1 ug. TCRdb called the immunoSEQ multiplex PCR reads again in MiXCR, with one record for every CDR3 protein. The table lists approximately 25,000 distinct CDR3 sequences, about 94% of them singletons. Source material: CD8+ T cells from PBMCs. The source is a human donor with Susac syndrome. This rearrangement joins TRBV6-1 to TRBJ1-6, with 8 positions matching TRBD1. The CDR3 bases are TGTGCCAGCAGTTTTGGACAGGGAGAGAATTCACCCCTCCACTTT. Translating it yields CASSFGQGENSPLHF.